These 7 T cell receptor beta chains were all obtained from the same sample, sequenced in a study of CD8+ T cells in alopecia areata. Treatment specified: oral pan-JAK inhibitor, 5-10 mg twice daily. Once RNA had been extracted, it was reverse transcribed into cDNA to act as the sequencing template. Here immunoSEQ multiplex PCR was the method, and the copy in TCRdb shows in-frame clones only, minus some. The sample records about 210,000 clones, about three fifths being singletons. Sequences were derived from CD4+ T cells sorted from blood, sampled at week 4, from a patient treated with tofacitinib. These receptors were obtained from a human donor with alopecia areata.

V usage is TRBV30 and J usage is TRBJ2-7; no firm D call. The CDR3 is 13 residues long. Germline CDR1 is GTSNPN and CDR2 is SVGIG (reference sequence). V dropped 7 bases and J dropped 6 bases, with 19 bases sitting between them. CDR3 DNA: TGTGCCTTCTTGGGTTCTTCTTCAGGCGAGCAGTACTTC. It specifies CAFLGSSSGEQYF.

A few counts support this clone. The rearrangement uses TRBV29-1 and TRBJ1-5, with 7 bases matching TRBD1. Germline V gene lookup returns CDR1 SQVTM and CDR2 ANQGSEA. The CDR3 sequence is 12 residues long. Trimming removed 7 bases from V and 8 bases from J; junction bases left unmatched: 8. CDR3 loop: CSAVQGTEPQHF. DNA of the CDR3: TGCAGCGCAGTACAGGGGACGGAGCCCCAGCATTTT.

The chain carries TRBV30 and TRBJ1-1; D uncertain. Germline values: CDR1 GTSNPN, CDR2 SVGIG (reference sequence). This CDR3 is 13 amino acids long. The germline V and J ends were trimmed by 0 bases and 1 base, with 6 bases remaining between them. The CDR3 coding sequence is TGTGCCTGGAGTGTAGACTCGAACACTGAAGCTTTCTTT. It specifies CAWSVDSNTEAFF.

Here the CDR3 reads CAIARGDEQYF. In DNA, the CDR3 is TGTGCCATCGCCCGAGGGGACGAGCAGTACTTC. This rearrangement joins TRBV10-3 to TRBJ2-7; the D gene could be TRBD1 or TRBD2 (5 bases each). The V end lost 8 bases, the J end lost 5 bases, and 10 bases lay between the germline ends. Germline V gene lookup returns CDR1 ENHRY and CDR2 SYGVKD. The CDR3 covers 11 residues.

The rearrangement joins TRBV9 to TRBJ1-2; D uncertain. This CDR3 spans 14 amino acids. In germline, CDR1 is SGDLS, CDR2 YYNGEE. Trimming took off 0 bases at V and 2 bases at J, with 8 bases between the two ends. The CDR3 coding sequence is TGTGCCAGCAGCGTAGATCTGGGGAACTATGGCTACACCTTC. Residues: CASSVDLGNYGYTF.

In this sample, this clone turned up once. For the CDR3, the DNA is TGTGCCAGCAGTTTTACTGGGGCCAACGTCCTGACTTTC. Amino acids: CASSFTGANVLTF. The V gene is TRBV27, the J gene TRBJ2-6, with D hard to call. The germline gives CDR1 MNHEY, CDR2 SMNVEV (reference sequence). The CDR3 has 13 amino acids. V was shortened by 3 bases and J by 2 bases, with 2 bases between the two germline ends.

The chain uses TRBV5-1 and TRBJ2-2, with D possibly TRBD2 on 5 matching bases. With 2 bases removed from V and 7 bases from J, the gap between germline ends came to 9 bases. Germline V gene data show CDR1 as SGHRS and CDR2 as YFSETQ. This CDR3 contains 13 residues. CDR3 nucleotide sequence: TGCGCCAGCAGCTTCCGGGATGGCGGGGAGCTGTTTTTT. This codes for CASSFRDGGELFF.